Listed below are T cell receptor beta chains from one sample, sequenced in a study of cytomegalovirus exposure and HLA in healthy donors. Only in-frame clones appear in the TCRdb table, and some are missing; sequencing was by immunoSEQ multiplex PCR. The repertoire holds around 100,000 clones, around three quarters seen once, with over 5% in the top ten. The sequencing input was PBMCs. Every receptor here comes from a female donor in good health and CMV-seropositive. Each CDR3 is given with its conserved first and last residue. The D gene is left open where the match is weak. Some rows mark clone size as missing; the rest say once, few, many or name a class of expanded clone.

V	size	D	J	CDR3	DNA
TRBV2	NA	TRBD1	TRBJ1-2	CASSHGQGVVGYTF	TGTGCCAGCAGTCACGGACAGGGGGTAGTTGGCTACACCTTC
TRBV6-5	few	TRBD2	TRBJ2-1	CASSATSDYNEQFF	TGTGCCAGCAGTGCGACTAGCGACTACAATGAGCAGTTCTTC
TRBV7-3	NA	NA	TRBJ2-5	CASSRDTQETQYF	TGTGCCAGCAGTCGGGACACTCAAGAGACCCAGTACTTC
TRBV29-1	NA	NA	TRBJ2-3	CSVFSDNTQYF	TGCAGCGTTTTTAGCGATAATACGCAGTATTTT
TRBV10-3	few	TRBD1	TRBJ1-2	CAISGLDRGEGGYTF	TGTGCCATCAGTGGGCTGGACAGGGGAGAAGGTGGCTACACCTTC
TRBV4-1	NA	NA	TRBJ2-3	CASSPGQISTDTQYF	TGCGCCAGCAGCCCAGGACAGATTAGCACAGATACGCAGTATTTT
TRBV27	NA	NA	TRBJ1-5	CASSGYLDSRQPQHF	TGTGCCAGCAGTGGGTATTTAGACAGTCGTCAGCCCCAGCATTTT
TRBV7-8	NA	NA	TRBJ1-2	CASSLAELMKDGYTF	TGTGCCAGCAGCTTAGCGGAGCTCATGAAGGATGGCTACACCTTC
TRBV27	NA	NA	TRBJ1-5	CASSLSYAGLSNQPQHF	TGTGCCAGCAGTTTGTCCTACGCAGGACTTAGCAATCAGCCCCAGCATTTT
TRBV9	NA	NA	TRBJ2-2	CASTSWTPQRTFTGELFF	TGTGCCAGCACCTCATGGACACCACAAAGAACCTTCACCGGGGAGCTGTTTTTT
TRBV18	NA	NA	TRBJ1-5	CASSPGRGDQPQHF	TGTGCCAGCTCACCGGGCAGGGGTGATCAGCCCCAGCATTTT
TRBV2	NA	NA	TRBJ1-5	CASSATTGRGNQPQHF	TGTGCCAGCAGCGCAACTACAGGGAGGGGGAATCAGCCCCAGCATTTT
TRBV2	NA	TRBD1	TRBJ1-3	CASRTGAGNTIYF	TGTGCCAGCAGGACAGGGGCCGGAAACACCATATATTTT
TRBV28	NA	NA	TRBJ2-3	CASSLDRRDTQYF	TGTGCCAGCAGCCTAGACAGGAGAGATACGCAGTATTTT
TRBV5-1	NA	NA	TRBJ1-1	CASSHGGVGVNTEAFF	TGCGCCAGCAGCCACGGGGGGGTTGGAGTGAACACTGAAGCTTTCTTT
TRBV30	NA	TRBD1	TRBJ1-4	CAGQGPGEKLFF	TGTGCCGGACAGGGGCCCGGAGAAAAACTGTTTTTT
TRBV13	once	NA	TRBJ1-6	CASSSSSYNSPLHF	TGTGCCAGCAGCTCCAGCTCCTATAATTCACCCCTCCACTTT
TRBV7-3	NA	NA	TRBJ2-7	CASSLGQSSSYEQYF	TGTGCCAGCAGCTTAGGACAGTCTAGCTCCTACGAGCAGTACTTC
TRBV2	NA	NA	TRBJ1-1	CASSPETANTEAFF	TGTGCCAGCAGTCCGGAGACAGCGAACACTGAAGCTTTCTTT
TRBV30	NA	NA	TRBJ1-5	CAWSVGTRWDQPQHF	TGTGCCTGGAGTGTGGGGACAAGGTGGGATCAGCCCCAGCATTTT
TRBV27	NA	TRBD2	TRBJ2-7	CASSVYPGPGGYEQYF	TGTGCCAGCAGTGTATACCCCGGGCCGGGGGGTTACGAGCAGTACTTC
TRBV5-6	NA	NA	TRBJ1-6	CASRGAGVLNSPLHF	TGTGCCAGCCGTGGGGCAGGGGTCCTTAATTCACCCCTCCACTTT
TRBV7-9	NA	NA	TRBJ1-2	CASSIRLTDAGGRGGYTF	TGTGCCAGCAGCATAAGGTTGACGGACGCCGGCGGGAGAGGCGGCTACACCTTC
TRBV7-2	NA	TRBD1	TRBJ1-1	CASSLWTGYEAFF	TGTGCCAGCAGCTTATGGACAGGGTATGAAGCTTTCTTT
TRBV7-3	NA	NA	TRBJ2-3	CASSPGGSTDTQYF	TGTGCCAGCAGCCCCGGGGGTAGCACAGATACGCAGTATTTT
TRBV5-1	NA	NA	TRBJ1-4	CASSLDGGASLTNEKLFF	TGCGCCAGCAGCTTGGATGGGGGGGCCAGCTTAACTAATGAAAAACTGTTTTTT
TRBV2	NA	NA	TRBJ2-7	CARGLSAGVRTYEQYF	TGTGCCAGGGGTCTCAGCGCGGGCGTCCGAACCTACGAGCAGTACTTC
TRBV2	NA	TRBD1	TRBJ2-4	CASSEFYRGSKNIQYF	TGTGCCAGCAGCGAATTTTACAGGGGATCCAAAAACATTCAGTACTTC
TRBV5-1	NA	NA	TRBJ2-5	CASSLAGRGETQYF	TGCGCCAGCAGCCTTGCGGGTCGCGGGGAGACCCAGTACTTC
TRBV25-1	NA	TRBD1	TRBJ1-6	CASRRGQGESPLHF	TGTGCCAGCAGGAGGGGACAGGGGGAATCACCCCTCCACTTT
TRBV4-1	once	NA	TRBJ1-2	CASSQVTANYGYTF	TGCGCCAGCAGCCAAGTCACAGCTAACTATGGCTACACCTTC
TRBV7-3	NA	NA	TRBJ2-7	CASSFRDTSYEQYF	TGTGCCAGCAGCTTCCGGGACACAAGCTACGAGCAGTACTTC
TRBV7-9	NA	TRBD1	TRBJ1-4	CASSLGQGDGEKLFF	TGTGCCAGCAGCTTAGGACAGGGGGACGGTGAAAAACTGTTTTTT
TRBV7-8	NA	NA	TRBJ2-7	CASSLSPRQYGERYEQYF	TGTGCCAGCAGCTTATCCCCTAGACAATACGGGGAACGGTACGAGCAGTACTTC
TRBV2	NA	TRBD1	TRBJ1-2	CASRNRGLGYGYTF	TGTGCCAGCAGGAACAGGGGGTTGGGCTATGGCTACACCTTC
TRBV21-1	NA	NA	TRBJ2-3	CASSNLLHEYF	TGTGCCAGCAGCAATCTGTTACATGAGTATTTT
TRBV10-1	NA	TRBD2	TRBJ2-2	CASSGTSGTGELFF	TGCGCCAGCAGCGGGACTAGCGGGACCGGGGAGCTGTTTTTT
TRBV27	NA	NA	TRBJ1-5	CASSLSRDRLHSSNQPQHF	TGTGCCAGCAGTTTATCGAGGGATCGTCTGCACTCGAGCAATCAGCCCCAGCATTTT
TRBV28	NA	TRBD1	TRBJ1-5	CASSLTGTVGRDQPQHF	TGTGCCAGCAGTCTTACTGGGACAGTTGGTCGGGATCAGCCCCAGCATTTT
TRBV5-6	NA	TRBD2	TRBJ2-7	CASSRTSGGTYYEQYF	TGTGCCAGCAGCCGGACTAGCGGGGGGACTTACTACGAGCAGTACTTC
TRBV18	few	NA	TRBJ1-1	CASSPLQRTEAFF	TGTGCCAGCTCACCACTCCAGCGTACTGAAGCTTTCTTT
TRBV28	NA	TRBD2	TRBJ2-4	CASIGASETSGIIQYF	TGTGCCAGCATCGGTGCTTCGGAGACTAGCGGGATTATTCAGTACTTC
TRBV5-1	NA	TRBD1	TRBJ2-3	CASSLTGTGGRLDTQYF	TGCGCCAGCAGCCTAACTGGGACAGGGGGGAGGTTGGATACGCAGTATTTT
TRBV27	NA	NA	TRBJ2-7	CASSPRLRGSAYEQYF	TGTGCCAGCAGTCCCAGGTTACGGGGTTCTGCCTACGAGCAGTACTTC
TRBV5-4	few	NA	TRBJ2-7	CASSPPGAGEQYF	TGTGCCAGCAGTCCTCCGGGTGCTGGTGAGCAGTACTTC
TRBV7-9	NA	NA	TRBJ2-1	CASSLISSSYNEQFF	TGTGCCAGCAGCCTCATCTCTAGCTCCTACAATGAGCAGTTCTTC
TRBV6-1	NA	TRBD1	TRBJ1-5	CASRPDRGNQPQHF	TGTGCCAGCAGACCCGACAGGGGTAATCAGCCCCAGCATTTT
TRBV19	NA	NA	TRBJ2-5	CASSIARTVNQETQYF	TGTGCCAGTAGTATAGCCCGGACAGTAAATCAAGAGACCCAGTACTTC
TRBV27	NA	TRBD1	TRBJ1-1	CASSPIPGTATEAFF	TGTGCCAGCAGCCCCATCCCCGGGACAGCGACGGAAGCTTTCTTT
TRBV5-8	NA	NA	TRBJ1-6	CASSLQGGSYNSPLHF	TGTGCCAGCAGCCTACAGGGAGGGTCCTATAATTCACCCCTCCACTTT